Here is one T cell receptor (beta chain) with its context. Under the authors' procedure: Using reference gene primer amplification, nucleated cell counts were estimated. This table comes from immunoSEQ multiplex PCR, and its TCRdb copy is limited to in-frame clones, with some not included. Clone size and V and J calls were adopted from that table, with D and trimming inferred from the DNA. In the table there are about 72,000 clones, roughly 90% of which are singletons. The sample originates from a study of blood T cell repertoires in COVID-19. Study as a whole: Acute and convalescent COVID-19 samples came from the United States, Italy and Spain. The analysed material was cDNA or gDNA that came from T cells, B-cell-depleted T cells, or PBMCs.

The germline V gene encodes CDR1 SEHNR and CDR2 FQNEAQ (reference sequence). This CDR3 is 16 amino acids long. The V and J ends lost 5 bases and 1 base, in that order; junction bases with no gene match: 9. The rearrangement joins TRBV7-9 to TRBJ2-3; TRBD1 matches at 7 bases. This sequence was found in a human donor in a cohort sampled during active COVID-19. What was sequenced was peripheral blood. In DNA form, the CDR3 reads TGTGCCAGCAGCAACCGACAGGGAGAGGGCACAGATACGCAGTATTTT. It encodes CASSNRQGEGTDTQYF.